Listed below are T cell receptor beta chains from one sample, sequenced in a study of T cells in Graves' hyperthyroidism and ophthalmopathy. TCRdb re-called the multiplex PCR reads through MiXCR, storing one row per CDR3 protein. The sample consists of about 98,000 distinct CDR3 sequences, roughly 39% of them appearing once. Sequenced sample: peripheral blood or thyroid tissue (not recorded which). The receptors here all came from a woman in her 30s with Graves' hyperthyroidism. The CDR3 runs from the conserved cysteine through the conserved F or W. A D gene is named only where the DNA matches it firmly. Rows may omit the clone size; those that give it use once, few, many or a size class.

TRBV12-3/TRBV12-4	NA	many	TRBJ1-5	TGTGCCAGCCGGGTGGGACGGATTAGCAATCAGCCCCAGCATTTT	CASRVGRISNQPQHF
TRBV6-5	NA	NA	TRBJ2-5	TGCGCCAGCAGTTACAAGCAGGGGAAGGCCCAGTACTTC	CASSYKQGKAQYF
TRBV7-2	NA	medium-sized	TRBJ1-5	TGTGCCAGCAGCTTACGGTATCAGCCCCAGCATTTT	CASSLRYQPQHF
TRBV10-3	NA	NA	TRBJ1-5	TGTGCCATCAGTGAGTCAGGGGGTCAGCCCCAGCATTTT	CAISESGGQPQHF
TRBV7-9	NA	NA	TRBJ2-2	TGTGCCAGCAGTTGGGGAGGGGGACAGACGAACACCGGGGAGCTGTTTTTT	CASSWGGGQTNTGELFF
TRBV2	TRBD2	once	TRBJ2-7	TGTGCCAGCAGGGAGGGACTAGCGGGTGAGCAGTACTTC	CASREGLAGEQYF
TRBV7-2	NA	many	TRBJ2-7	TGTGCCAGCAGCTTAGGGGGGGTCAGGGGATACGAGCAGTACTTC	CASSLGGVRGYEQYF
TRBV24-1	NA	many	TRBJ2-3	TGTGCCACCAAAGACGGGCAGGAAACAGATACGCAGTATTTT	CATKDGQETDTQYF
TRBV7-3	TRBD2	NA	TRBJ2-7	TGTGCCAGCAGCTCCCGGGAGGGAGCCTATGAGCAGTACTTC	CASSSREGAYEQYF
TRBV15	NA	many	TRBJ1-5	TGTGCCACCAGCAGAGGGGTACAGCCCCAGCATTTT	CATSRGVQPQHF
TRBV13	TRBD1	few	TRBJ1-2	TGTGCCAGCAGCTTAGGGGGACAGGGTTACACCTTC	CASSLGGQGYTF
TRBV6-6	NA	many	TRBJ2-7	TGTGCCAGCAGTTCTAGCAGCTCCTACGAGCAGTACTTC	CASSSSSSYEQYF
TRBV20-1	TRBD2	few	TRBJ2-3	TGCAGTGCTAGAGAGGGACTAGCGGGCCGTGATACGCAGTATTTT	CSAREGLAGRDTQYF
TRBV7-2	NA	NA	TRBJ1-5	TGTGCCAGCAGCCCCAGCTGGGGGCAAAAGCCCCAGCATTTT	CASSPSWGQKPQHF
TRBV5-5	NA	few	TRBJ2-3	TGTGCCAGCAGCCAAAGGACGATGACAGATACGCAGTATTTT	CASSQRTMTDTQYF
TRBV28	NA	NA	TRBJ2-6	TGTGCCAGCAATGAACGAGTCTCTGGGGCCAACGTCCTGACTTTC	CASNERVSGANVLTF
TRBV11-1	TRBD2	many	TRBJ2-7	TGTGCCAGCAGCTGGGGACTAGCGGGAATCTACGAGCAGTACTTC	CASSWGLAGIYEQYF
TRBV7-9	NA	many	TRBJ1-4	TGTGCCAGCAGCTCGTTCGTGGGTAATGAAAAACTGTTTTTT	CASSSFVGNEKLFF
TRBV5-1	TRBD1	many	TRBJ2-5	TGCGCCAGCAGCTCCACCGGACAGGGACAAGAGACCCAGTACTTC	CASSSTGQGQETQYF
TRBV5-8	NA	many	TRBJ1-2	TGTGCCAGCAGCGCCTGGACTGTGGGAGGCTACACCTTC	CASSAWTVGGYTF
TRBV20-1	NA	many	TRBJ2-7	TGCAGTGCTAGTCTTCAACGGGGGGAGCAGTACTTC	CSASLQRGEQYF
TRBV29-1	TRBD1	once	TRBJ2-2	TGCAGCGTTCCGGGACAGACGAACACCGGGGAGCTGTTTTTT	CSVPGQTNTGELFF
TRBV12-3/TRBV12-4	TRBD1	NA	TRBJ1-6	TGTGCCAGCAGTTGGACAGGGTCGGGGTCACCCCTCCACTTT	CASSWTGSGSPLHF
TRBV7-8	TRBD2	many	TRBJ2-7	TGTGCCAGCAGCCCCCAGACTAGCGGGAGGACTGCCTACGAGCAGTACTTC	CASSPQTSGRTAYEQYF
TRBV6-5	TRBD1	many	TRBJ2-7	TGTGCCAGCAGTTACTCAGGGGGCCCCCAGTACGAGCAGTACTTC	CASSYSGGPQYEQYF
TRBV28	NA	many	TRBJ2-5	TGTGCCAGCAGTTTGGTCGGGACCCAGTACTTC	CASSLVGTQYF
TRBV9	NA	NA	TRBJ2-5	TGTGCCAGCAGCGCCGGGGCAGGGGAAGAGACCCAGTACTTC	CASSAGAGEETQYF
TRBV12-3/TRBV12-4	TRBD1	NA	TRBJ1-5	TGTGCCAGCAGTTGGCCGGGACAGGGAGATCAGCCCCAGCATTTT	CASSWPGQGDQPQHF